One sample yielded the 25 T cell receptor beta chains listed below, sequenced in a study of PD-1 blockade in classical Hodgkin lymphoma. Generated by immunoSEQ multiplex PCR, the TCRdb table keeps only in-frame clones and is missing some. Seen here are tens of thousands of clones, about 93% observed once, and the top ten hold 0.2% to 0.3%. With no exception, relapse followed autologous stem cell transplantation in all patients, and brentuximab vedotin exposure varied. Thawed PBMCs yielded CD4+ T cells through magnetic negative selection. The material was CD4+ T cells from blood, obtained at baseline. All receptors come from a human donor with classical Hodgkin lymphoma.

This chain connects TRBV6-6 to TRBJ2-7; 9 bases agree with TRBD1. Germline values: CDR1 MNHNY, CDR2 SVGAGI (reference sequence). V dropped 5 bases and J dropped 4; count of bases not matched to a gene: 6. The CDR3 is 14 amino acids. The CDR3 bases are TGTGCCAGCAGTGGCGGACAGGGGAAATACGAGCAGTACTTC. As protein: CASSGGQGKYEQYF.

For the CDR3, the DNA is TGTGCTAGCGATAAAGACAGGCTCAATGAGCAGTTCTTC. As protein: CASDKDRLNEQFF. The gene calls are TRBV12-5 and TRBJ2-1; D is perhaps TRBD1 (6 bases). V lost 9 bases and J lost 6, with 15 bases in between. The CDR3 is 13 amino acids. Germline lookup yields CDR1 LGHNT and CDR2 FRNRAP.

The DNA for the CDR3 is TGTGCCAGCATCAGTTCCCGACAGGGGGATTTTCTCAACGTCTATGGCTACACCTTC. This gives the protein CASISSRQGDFLNVYGYTF. The chain recombines TRBV7-9 with TRBJ1-2; TRBD1 matches 9 bases. Germline CDR1 SEHNR, CDR2 FQNEAQ (reference sequence). With V trimmed by 7 bases and J by 4 bases, 22 bases remained unmatched. The CDR3 has 19 amino acids.

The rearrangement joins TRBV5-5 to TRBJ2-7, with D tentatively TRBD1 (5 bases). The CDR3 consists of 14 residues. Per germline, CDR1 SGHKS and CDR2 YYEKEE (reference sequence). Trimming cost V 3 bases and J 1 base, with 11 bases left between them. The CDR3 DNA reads TGTGCCAGCAGCTGGGGTGACAGTTCCTACGAGCAGTACTTC. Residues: CASSWGDSSYEQYF.

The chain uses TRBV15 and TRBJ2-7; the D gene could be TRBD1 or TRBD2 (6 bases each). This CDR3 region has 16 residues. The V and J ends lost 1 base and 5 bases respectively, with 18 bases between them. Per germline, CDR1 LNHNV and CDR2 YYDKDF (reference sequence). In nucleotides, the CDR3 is TGTGCCACCAGCAGAGTTCAGTCGGGGGCAGGCAACGAGCAGTACTTC. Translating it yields CATSRVQSGAGNEQYF.

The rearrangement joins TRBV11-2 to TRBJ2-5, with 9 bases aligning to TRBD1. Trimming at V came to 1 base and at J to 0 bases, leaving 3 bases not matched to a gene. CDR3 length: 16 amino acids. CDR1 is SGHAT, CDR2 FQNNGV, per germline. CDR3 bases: TGTGCCAGCAGCTTAGCCGGGACAGGGTACCAAGAGACCCAGTACTTC. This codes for CASSLAGTGYQETQYF.

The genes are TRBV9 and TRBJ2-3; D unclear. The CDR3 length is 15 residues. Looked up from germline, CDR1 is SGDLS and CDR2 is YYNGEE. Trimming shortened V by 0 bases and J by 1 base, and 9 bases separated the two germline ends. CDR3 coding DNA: TGTGCCAGCAGCGTAGTCGGCTGGGGCACAGATACGCAGTATTTT. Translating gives CASSVVGWGTDTQYF.

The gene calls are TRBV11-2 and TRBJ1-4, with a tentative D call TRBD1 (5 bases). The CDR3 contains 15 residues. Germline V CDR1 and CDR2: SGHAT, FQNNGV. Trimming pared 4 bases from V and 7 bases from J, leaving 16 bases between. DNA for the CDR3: TGTGCCAGCAGCTCGACCGGGACGCGGCGTGAAAAACTGTTTTTT. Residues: CASSSTGTRREKLFF.

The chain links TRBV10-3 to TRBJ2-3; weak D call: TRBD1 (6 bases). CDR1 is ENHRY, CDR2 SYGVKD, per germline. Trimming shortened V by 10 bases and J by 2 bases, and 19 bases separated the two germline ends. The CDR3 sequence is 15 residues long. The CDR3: CATGAGRTATDTQYF. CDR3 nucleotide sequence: TGTGCCACCGGGGCCGGCAGGACAGCCACAGATACGCAGTATTTT.

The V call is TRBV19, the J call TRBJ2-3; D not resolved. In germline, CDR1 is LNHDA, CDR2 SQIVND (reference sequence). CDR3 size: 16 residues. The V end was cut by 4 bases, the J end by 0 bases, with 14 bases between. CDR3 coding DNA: TGTGCCAGTAGTAGCTTTGGGGTTACTAGCACAGATACGCAGTATTTT. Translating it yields CASSSFGVTSTDTQYF. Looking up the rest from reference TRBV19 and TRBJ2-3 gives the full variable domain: DGGITQSPKYLFRKEGQNVTLSCEQNLNHDAMYWYRQDPGQGLRLIYYSQIVNDFQKGDIAEGYSVSREKKESFPLTVTSAQKNPTAFYLCASSSFGVTSTDTQYFGPGTRLTVL.

The CDR3: CASSLISRSGGRETQYF. CDR3 bases: TGTGCCAGCAGTCTCATATCCCGCTCTGGGGGCAGGGAGACCCAGTACTTC. The rearrangement uses TRBV28 and TRBJ2-5; D may be TRBD1 (6 bases). V was trimmed by 5 bases and J by 5 bases, leaving 24 bases between them. This CDR3 has 17 residues. Germline values: CDR1 MDHEN, CDR2 SYDVKM. Full variable domain (outside the CDR3, taken from reference TRBV28 and TRBJ2-5): DVKVTQSSRYLVKRTGEKVFLECVQDMDHENMFWYRQDPGLGLRLIYFSYDVKMKEKGDIPEGYSVSREKKERFSLILESASTNQTSMYLCASSLISRSGGRETQYFGPGTRLLVL.

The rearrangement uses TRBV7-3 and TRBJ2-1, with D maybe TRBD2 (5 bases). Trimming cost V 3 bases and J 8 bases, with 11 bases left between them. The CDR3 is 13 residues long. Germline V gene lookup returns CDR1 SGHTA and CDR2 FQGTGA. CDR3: CASSFPGGHEQFF. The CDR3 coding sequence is TGTGCCAGCAGCTTCCCGGGCGGGCATGAGCAGTTCTTC.

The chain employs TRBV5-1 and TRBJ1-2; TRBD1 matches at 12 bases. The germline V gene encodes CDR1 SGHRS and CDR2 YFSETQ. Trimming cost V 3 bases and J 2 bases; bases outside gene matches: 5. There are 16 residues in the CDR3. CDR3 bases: TGCGCCAGCAGCTCCGGGACAGGGGGCATCAACTATGGCTACACCTTC. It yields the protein CASSSGTGGINYGYTF.

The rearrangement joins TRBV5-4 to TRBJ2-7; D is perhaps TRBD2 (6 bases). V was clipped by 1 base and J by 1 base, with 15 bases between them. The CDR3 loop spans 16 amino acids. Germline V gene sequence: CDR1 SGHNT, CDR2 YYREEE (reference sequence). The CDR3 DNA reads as TGTGCCAGCAGCTTGTCGCGGGACGCCCGATCCTACGAGCAGTACTTC. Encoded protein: CASSLSRDARSYEQYF.

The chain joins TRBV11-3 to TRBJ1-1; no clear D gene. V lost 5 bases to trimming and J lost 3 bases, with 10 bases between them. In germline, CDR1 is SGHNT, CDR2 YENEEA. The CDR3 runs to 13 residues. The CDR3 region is CASSPRDDTEAFF. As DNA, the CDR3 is TGTGCCAGCAGCCCGCGAGATGACACTGAAGCTTTCTTT.

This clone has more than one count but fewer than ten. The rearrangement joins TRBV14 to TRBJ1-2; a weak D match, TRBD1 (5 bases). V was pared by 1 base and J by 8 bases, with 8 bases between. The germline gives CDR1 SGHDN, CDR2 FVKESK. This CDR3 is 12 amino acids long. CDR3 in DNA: TGTGCCAGCAGCCAAGGGGGCGGAGGCTACACCTTC. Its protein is CASSQGGGGYTF.

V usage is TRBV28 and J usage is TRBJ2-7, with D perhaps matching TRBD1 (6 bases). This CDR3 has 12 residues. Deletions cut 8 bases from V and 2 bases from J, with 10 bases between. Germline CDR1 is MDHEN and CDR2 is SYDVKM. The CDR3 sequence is CASGTSPYEQYF. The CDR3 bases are TGTGCCAGCGGGACATCACCCTACGAGCAGTACTTC.

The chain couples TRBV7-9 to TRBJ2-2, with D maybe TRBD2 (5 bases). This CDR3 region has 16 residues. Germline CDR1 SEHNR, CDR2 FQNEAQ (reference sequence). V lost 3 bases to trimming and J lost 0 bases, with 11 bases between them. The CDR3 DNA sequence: TGTGCCAGCAGCTTCCGGACTCCGACGAACACCGGGGAGCTGTTTTTT. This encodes CASSFRTPTNTGELFF.

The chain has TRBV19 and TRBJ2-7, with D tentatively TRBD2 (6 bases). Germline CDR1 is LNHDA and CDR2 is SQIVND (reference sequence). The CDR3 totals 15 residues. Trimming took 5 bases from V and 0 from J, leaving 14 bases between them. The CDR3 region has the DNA TGTGCCAGTAGTCCTACCGTCGGGAGCTCCTACGAGCAGTACTTC. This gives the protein CASSPTVGSSYEQYF.

CDR3 amino acids: CAWSVPGRGSNEKLFF. The CDR3 region has the DNA TGTGCCTGGAGTGTACCGGGCCGGGGGTCAAATGAAAAACTGTTTTTT. The gene calls are TRBV30 and TRBJ1-4, with a possible D match to TRBD1 (5 bases). V was cut by 0 bases and J by 5 bases, with 16 bases left in between. Germline V gives CDR1 GTSNPN, CDR2 SVGIG (reference sequence). The CDR3 loop spans 16 amino acids.

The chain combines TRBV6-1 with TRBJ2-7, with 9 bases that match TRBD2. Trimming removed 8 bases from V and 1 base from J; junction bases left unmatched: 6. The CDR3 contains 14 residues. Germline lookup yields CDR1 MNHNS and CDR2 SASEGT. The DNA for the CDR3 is TGTGCCAGCTCCACTAGCGGGTCGTCCTACGAGCAGTACTTC. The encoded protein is CASSTSGSSYEQYF.

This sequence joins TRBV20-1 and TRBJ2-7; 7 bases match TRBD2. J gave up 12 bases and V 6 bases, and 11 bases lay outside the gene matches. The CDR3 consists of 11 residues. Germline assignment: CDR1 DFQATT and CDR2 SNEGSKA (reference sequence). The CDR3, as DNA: TGCAGTGCCCTTCGGGAGGACTCGAGGTACTTC. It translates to CSALREDSRYF.

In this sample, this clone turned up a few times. The CDR3: CASSHRSGTPYEQYF. CDR3 sequence (DNA): TGTGCCAGCAGCCATCGATCCGGGACCCCCTACGAGCAGTACTTC. J is TRBJ2-7 and V is TRBV7-2; D possibly uses TRBD1 or TRBD2 (5 bases each). Germline V gene sequence: CDR1 SGHTA, CDR2 FQGNSA. This CDR3 comprises 15 residues. Trimming pared 5 bases from V and 2 bases from J, leaving 16 bases between.

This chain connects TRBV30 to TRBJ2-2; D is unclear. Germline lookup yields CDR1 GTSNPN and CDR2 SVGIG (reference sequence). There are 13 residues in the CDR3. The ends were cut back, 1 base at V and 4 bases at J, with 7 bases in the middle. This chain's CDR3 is CAWSGMGTGELFF. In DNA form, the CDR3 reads TGTGCCTGGAGTGGGATGGGCACCGGGGAGCTGTTTTTT. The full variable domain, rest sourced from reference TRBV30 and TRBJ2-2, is SQTIHQWPATLVQPVGSPLSLECTVEGTSNPNLYWYRQAAGRGLQLLFYSVGIGQISSEVPQNLSASRPQDRQFILSSKKLLLSDSGFYLCAWSGMGTGELFFGEGSRLTVL.

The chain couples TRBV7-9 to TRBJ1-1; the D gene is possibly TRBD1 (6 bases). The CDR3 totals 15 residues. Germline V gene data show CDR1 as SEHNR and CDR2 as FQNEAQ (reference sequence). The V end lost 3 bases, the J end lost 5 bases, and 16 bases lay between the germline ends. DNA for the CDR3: TGTGCCAGCAGCTTTAATCGGGGGCAGGGGACTGAAGCTTTCTTT. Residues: CASSFNRGQGTEAFF.